A single sample is the source of the 30 T cell receptor beta chains below, sequenced in a study of T cells expressing NK-cell markers. TCRdb reprocessed the 5' RACE reads and reports one entry per CDR3 protein, with no DNA. The sample data list 550,000 to 600,000 distinct CDR3 sequences. Sequencing was carried out using blood T cells: a sorted CD56 or NKG2C T cell subset, CD4+ or CD8+ T cells, or bulk PBMC T cells (not recorded which). These receptors originate from a man between 18 and 35 years old in good health.

The V call is TRBV20-1, the J call TRBJ2-7; TCRdb's D gene call, TRBD2, goes unchecked for lack of DNA. Per the germline V gene, CDR1 is DFQATT and CDR2 is SNEGSKA (reference sequence). The CDR3 totals 17 residues. CDR3 protein: CSARLTGTSGRINEQYF.

V usage is TRBV12-3 or TRBV12-4 and J usage is TRBJ2-2; the D call from TCRdb, TRBD2, cannot be confirmed without DNA. This CDR3 has 14 amino acids. CDR3: CASSTTGKAGELFF.

The gene calls are TRBV7-9 and TRBJ1-1. The CDR3 runs 14 residues. Germline V gives CDR1 SEHNR, CDR2 FQNEAQ (reference sequence). The CDR3 loop is CASSGQTVNTEAFF. The full variable domain, rest sourced from reference TRBV7-9 and TRBJ1-1, is DTGVSQNPRHKITKRGQNVTFRCDPISEHNRLYWYRQTLGQGPEFLTYFQNEAQLEKSRLLSDRFSAERPKGSFSTLEIQRTEQGDSAMYLCASSGQTVNTEAFFGQGTRLTVV.

This chain connects TRBV2 to TRBJ1-5. Germline-derived CDR1 and CDR2 are SNHLY and FYNNEI. This CDR3 has 16 residues. This CDR3 is CASSAFFSYSNQPQHF.

The gene calls are TRBV20-1 and TRBJ2-2; the TCRdb D gene call, TRBD1, has no DNA to confirm it. The length of the CDR3 is 15 residues. Germline loops: CDR1 DFQATT, CDR2 SNEGSKA (reference sequence). The chain's CDR3 is CSARDDRGPVGELFF.

This chain joins TRBV5-1 and TRBJ1-2. The CDR3 covers 13 residues. CDR1 is SGHRS and CDR2 is YFSETQ in the germline V gene. The CDR3 region is CASSFRWDYGYTF.

V and J are TRBV7-2 and TRBJ2-7; TCRdb's D call of TRBD2 is untestable without DNA. Germline CDR1 is SGHTA and CDR2 is FQGNSA. The CDR3 runs to 13 residues. CDR3 region: CASSLEWRLEQYF.

The chain combines TRBV5-1 with TRBJ2-2; TCRdb selects TRBD2, and the lack of DNA leaves this call unchecked. The germline gives CDR1 SGHRS, CDR2 YFSETQ. The CDR3 loop spans 14 amino acids. The CDR3 protein is CASRLAYNTGELFF.

The rearrangement links TRBV29-1 to TRBJ1-1; checking the TCRdb D call of TRBD1 is not possible without DNA. The germline V gene encodes CDR1 SQVTM and CDR2 ANQGSEA. The CDR3 is 12 residues long. CDR3 in amino acids: CSGGRGTTEAFF.

This chain joins TRBV20-1 and TRBJ2-2; the TRBD1 assignment by TCRdb is unverifiable without DNA. This CDR3 comprises 14 residues. In germline, CDR1 is DFQATT, CDR2 SNEGSKA (reference sequence). CDR3 residues: CSARITGEVGELFF.

The chain employs TRBV24-1 and TRBJ2-2; TCRdb's assignment of TRBD1 cannot be checked, as there is no DNA. The CDR3 loop spans 14 amino acids. Per germline, CDR1 KGHDR and CDR2 SFDVKD. CDR3 amino acids: CATSDLDPGGELFF.

This sequence joins TRBV7-2 and TRBJ1-2. The CDR3 extends over 13 amino acids. CDR1 and CDR2 from the germline V gene are SGHTA and FQGNSA. The CDR3: CASRSDSNYGYTF.

V is TRBV4-1 and J is TRBJ2-5. Germline V gives CDR1 MGHRA, CDR2 YSYEKL. The CDR3 spans 15 residues. CDR3 amino acids: CASSQVSGARETQYF.

The chain joins TRBV5-6 to TRBJ2-7; TCRdb's D call, TRBD1, is unchecked because there is no DNA. Germline V gene data show CDR1 as SGHDT and CDR2 as YYEEEE. The CDR3 consists of 12 residues. CDR3 sequence: CASSPNQGEQYF.

The V call is TRBV12-3 or TRBV12-4, the J call TRBJ2-3; TCRdb names TRBD2, which stays unverified in the absence of DNA. CDR3 length: 12 residues. CDR3 region: CATREILDTQYF.

The rearrangement links TRBV4-1 to TRBJ2-3; checking the TCRdb D call of TRBD1 is not possible without DNA. Germline V CDR1 and CDR2: MGHRA, YSYEKL. The CDR3 has 17 amino acids. The CDR3 is CASSQGDRGWGTDTQYF.

This chain uses TRBV2 with TRBJ1-1; TCRdb's D gene call, TRBD1, goes unchecked for lack of DNA. The CDR3 has 13 amino acids. Germline-derived CDR1 and CDR2 are SNHLY and FYNNEI. CDR3 amino acids: CASGTGKNTEAFF.

The V and J genes are TRBV5-1 and TRBJ2-1; lacking DNA, the TRBD2 call made by TCRdb goes unchecked. Germline values: CDR1 SGHRS, CDR2 YFSETQ. This CDR3 has 17 amino acids. The CDR3 region is CASSLGSGALSYNEQFF.

The chain links TRBV12-3 or TRBV12-4 to TRBJ2-3; TCRdb's D gene call, TRBD1, goes unchecked for lack of DNA. The CDR3 extends over 14 amino acids. The CDR3 loop is CASSLRQGQDTQYF.

The gene calls are TRBV10-3 and TRBJ1-1; TCRdb proposes TRBD1, but this gene call is untestable without DNA. This CDR3 is 13 amino acids long. Germline-derived CDR1 and CDR2 are ENHRY and SYGVKD. CDR3: CAIMGQGGTEAFF.

This rearrangement joins TRBV28 to TRBJ2-7. This CDR3 comprises 15 residues. Germline V lookup: CDR1 MDHEN, CDR2 SYDVKM. CDR3 in amino acids: CASSMGSANSYEQYF.

This rearrangement joins TRBV4-3 to TRBJ2-2. Looked up from germline, CDR1 is LGHNA and CDR2 is YSLEER. This CDR3 spans 16 amino acids. CDR3 sequence reads: CASSQDPAANTGELFF.

The CDR3 here is CASSQDLDRDPSNTGELFF. V gene TRBV14 combines with J gene TRBJ2-2; TCRdb's assignment of TRBD1 cannot be checked, as there is no DNA. CDR1 is SGHDN, CDR2 FVKESK, per germline. This CDR3 region has 19 residues. The entire variable domain, with the rest obtained from reference TRBV14 and TRBJ2-2, is as follows: EAGVTQFPSHSVIEKGQTVTLRCDPISGHDNLYWYRRVMGKEIKFLLHFVKESKQDESGMPNNRFLAERTGGTYSTLKVQPAELEDSGVYFCASSQDLDRDPSNTGELFFGEGSRLTVL.

V gene TRBV12-3 or TRBV12-4 combines with J gene TRBJ2-6; the TRBD2 assignment by TCRdb is unverifiable without DNA. The CDR3 runs to 19 residues. CDR3 in amino acids: CATSGQKGGQPSGANVLTF.

This sequence joins TRBV30 and TRBJ1-5. The germline CDR1 and CDR2 sequences are GTSNPN and SVGIG (reference sequence). This CDR3 has 15 residues. This chain's CDR3 is CAWSVREADFAPQHF.

The rearrangement uses TRBV12-3 or TRBV12-4 and TRBJ2-2; TCRdb outputs TRBD2, but without DNA this stays unchecked. The CDR3 contains 16 residues. The CDR3 protein is CASSPYLAGATGELFF.

CDR3 residues: CASSMGLQETQYF. This sequence joins TRBV7-6 and TRBJ2-5; TCRdb proposes TRBD2, but this gene call is untestable without DNA. The CDR3 sequence is 13 residues long. Germline loops: CDR1 SGHVS, CDR2 FNYEAQ.

The gene calls are TRBV7-2 and TRBJ2-2; TCRdb outputs TRBD1, but without DNA this stays unchecked. The CDR3 is 17 amino acids. In germline, CDR1 is SGHTA, CDR2 FQGNSA. CDR3 residues: CASTYLRGAMNTGELFF.

The CDR3 here is CASIAGDYGYTF. V usage is TRBV6-4 and J usage is TRBJ1-2; with no DNA, the TCRdb D assignment of TRBD1 cannot be verified. This CDR3 has 12 amino acids. Per the germline V gene, CDR1 is MRHNA and CDR2 is SNTAGT.

The V call is TRBV18, the J call TRBJ2-7; TCRdb outputs TRBD1, but without DNA this stays unchecked. This CDR3 comprises 13 residues. CDR1 and CDR2 from the germline V gene are KGHSH and LQKENI. CDR3 amino acids: CASSYNRGHEQYF.